The following is a T cell receptor beta chain sequence with its context. Per the original methods: By means of reference gene primer amplification, nucleated cell counts were estimated. Here immunoSEQ multiplex PCR was the method, and the copy in TCRdb shows in-frame clones only, minus some. The V and J calls and clone size come from that table; D and trimming were worked out from the DNA. This sample has 200,000 to 250,000 clones, with around nine tenths found just once. The data stem from a study of blood T cell repertoires in COVID-19. The length of the CDR3 is 13 residues. V shed 6 bases, J shed 4 bases, and the junction held 5 bases outside the gene matches. Germline lookup yields CDR1 LNHDA and CDR2 SQIVND (reference sequence).

Sequencing was done on a sample of peripheral blood. This clonotype was obtained from a woman aged 55 to 70 with acute or convalescent COVID-19. The chain recombines TRBV19 with TRBJ1-2, with TRBD1 identical over 7 bases. The CDR3: CASRNRGTYGYTF. CDR3 sequence (DNA): TGTGCCAGTAGGAACAGGGGAACCTATGGCTACACCTTC.